Listed here is a single T cell receptor (beta chain). This CDR3 is also generated by other DNA sequences in the sample. With ipilimumab providing CTLA-4 blockade, focal radiation was administered to patients who had chemo-refractory metastatic non-small-cell lung cancer. The sample originates from a study of radiotherapy plus CTLA-4 blockade in lung cancer. Libraries were prepared by immunoSEQ multiplex PCR; TCRdb keeps only in-frame clonotypes and omits some of them. The sample lists 30,000 to 40,000 clones, less than 75% seen once, with around 4.5% in the top ten. Germline V lookup: CDR1 SGHTA, CDR2 FQGNSA. V lost 5 bases, J lost 4 bases, and 4 bases stayed unmatched. The CDR3 loop spans 16 amino acids.

The V call is TRBV7-2, the J call TRBJ2-5; 16 bases agree with TRBD2. The receptor comes from a human donor with non-small cell lung cancer whose response to radiotherapy plus ipilimumab could not be evaluated. This specimen consisted of peripheral blood, obtained from a patient treated with radiotherapy plus ipilimumab. The DNA of the CDR3 is TGTGCCAGCAGCCGGGGACTAGCGGGAGGGAGAGAGACCCAGTACTTC. Its protein is CASSRGLAGGRETQYF.